This T cell receptor (beta chain) was found in a study of post-analysis software for immune sequencing data (dated by TCRdb to the mid-2010s). Looking at the study overall: The recorded disease courses included relapsing-remitting, secondary progressive and progressive-relapsing multiple sclerosis, and some patients had no subtype annotation. The multiple sclerosis patient repertoires were compared with under 13 previously published healthy control repertoires from donors aged roughly 6 to 27 years. A subset of samples was prepared in parallel using single-end sample barcoding, then pooled and co-amplified after Illumina adapter ligation. Overall results and qualifications from the work: Four to six TRBV segments, including TRBV5-6, TRBV5-1 and TRBV20-1, were significantly more frequent in patients than controls. Compared with controls, multiple sclerosis patients had significantly lower normalized Chao1 diversity, a finding suggesting substantial peripheral T-cell clonal expansion. The control group was slightly older than the multiple sclerosis patient group. When samples were clustered directly using the F measure, samples prepared in the same batch co-clustered strongly, which prompted a batch-effect correction.

Receptor libraries were prepared by PCR. The sequencer listed for this sample is Illumina HiSeq 2500. Unique molecular identifiers were incorporated into TCR beta cDNA libraries to reduce PCR and sequencing biases. Approximately 500,000 cDNA molecules were obtained for every 1 to 10 million input T cells, so each molecule roughly corresponded to one T cell. The same protocol used for the earlier healthy control dataset was applied to prepare and sequence the patient libraries. Within a given batch, samples were prepared together, multiplexed and sequenced on the same HiSeq lane. As for how the authors treated the data: MIGEC handled the raw barcoded reads, throwing out single-read molecular identifier groups before consensus assembly and CDR3 extraction. VDJtools was used for post-analysis of the clonotype tables, and diversity was normalized by down-sampling every dataset to the size of the smallest sample. Repertoire overlap clustering matched CDR3 amino acid but not nucleotide sequences to correct batch-related cross-sample contamination. TCRdb reran the public reads through fastp at Q25 and MiXCR, keeping productive beta chains. Each entry merges the rows of one CDR3 protein and shows their most common DNA and genes. These V and J calls originate from TCRdb's pipeline instead of the authors' own analysis. This sample has hundreds of thousands of distinct CDR3 sequences in its table, and approximately 30% of those were observed once. The top ten clones comprise roughly 0.54% of the sample.

The table lists this clonotype with a count of one. Its antigen is unknown. Base qualities are not recorded, but no much larger clone differs from it by a single base. From V the trimming removes 8 bases and from J it removes 4 bases, while the gene matches leave 6 bases of the junction unaccounted for. The CDR3 covers 13 residues, taking in both the cysteine and the phenylalanine. Only the CDR3 region is kept as DNA, spanning 39 bases read in frame from base 1. Via the germline V gene, CDR1 is MNHEY and CDR2 SVGEGT. TCR beta repertoires were profiled from peripheral blood of about a dozen young patients with multiple sclerosis to demonstrate the VDJtools post-analysis software. Multiple sclerosis patients were children and adolescents aged roughly 6 to 16 years.

The V and J segments used are TRBV6-2 or TRBV6-3 and TRBJ1-2, and 8 bases in between align with TRBD1. Sample: blood. This clonotype was sampled from a girl aged 10 to 17 with multiple sclerosis. Here is the DNA: TGTGCCAGCGGGACAGGACGGAGCTATGGCTACACCTTC. It specifies CASGTGRSYGYTF.